This T cell receptor beta chain was captured in a study of molecular identifiers for immune sequencing clone quantification. Points from the study as a whole: Whereas naive cells kept under 1% of molecules in clones above 20 RNA copies, such clones held over 97% in effectors. Jurkat TCR RNA spiked in from one cell (amid some 1.1 million naive cells) was reportedly detectable.

Of note for this clonotype: Its antigen is as yet unknown.

As previously described, bulk TCR libraries were made using listed TCR primers. Each CDR3 protein gets one entry after TCRdb re-called the PCR reads with MiXCR. In the table there are around 300,000 distinct CDR3 sequences, roughly a quarter of which are singletons. Naive CD8 T cells were picked out by sorting for CD8+CD4-CCR7+CD45RA+. The CDR3 is made up of 16 amino acids. CDR1 and CDR2 from the germline V gene are MDHEN and SYDVKM. Trimming removed 5 bases at V and 1 base at J, with 18 bases between. J is TRBJ2-7 and V is TRBV28, with D possibly TRBD1 on 6 matching bases. The TCR comes from a human donor in good health. Some libraries in this study had Jurkat cell RNA spiked in. The specimen was naive CD8+ T cells from blood, with Jurkat cell RNA spiked in. Sample subset: FACS-sorted CD8+CD4-CCR7+CD45RA+ naive T cells. The chain's CDR3 is CASSIMTGYPSYEQYF. CDR3 DNA sequence: TGTGCCAGCAGTATTATGACAGGTTACCCGTCCTACGAGCAGTACTTC. Based on the CDR3 plus reference TRBV28 and TRBJ2-7, the full variable domain is DVKVTQSSRYLVKRTGEKVFLECVQDMDHENMFWYRQDPGLGLRLIYFSYDVKMKEKGDIPEGYSVSREKKERFSLILESASTNQTSMYLCASSIMTGYPSYEQYFGPGTRLTVT.